This entry features one T cell receptor beta chain sequence. These data belong to a study of T cell changes during pregnancy in multiple sclerosis. Trimming left V 4 bases short and J 2 bases short, with 13 bases between. The germline gives CDR1 SGDLS, CDR2 YYNGEE. CDR3 length: 15 residues. TCRdb's table, derived via immunoSEQ multiplex PCR, lists solely in-frame clones and lacks some. The sample shows about 60,000 clones, approximately 96% of them seen only once. The sequence came from a female donor with multiple sclerosis, enrolled in a pregnancy study. Sequencing used CD8+ T cells from peripheral blood mononuclear cells, obtained after pregnancy. The chain joins TRBV9 to TRBJ2-1; D may be TRBD2 (6 bases). CDR3 amino acids: CASSPEGGAYNEQFF. CDR3 DNA sequence: TGTGCCAGCAGCCCGGAGGGTGGGGCCTACAATGAGCAGTTCTTC.